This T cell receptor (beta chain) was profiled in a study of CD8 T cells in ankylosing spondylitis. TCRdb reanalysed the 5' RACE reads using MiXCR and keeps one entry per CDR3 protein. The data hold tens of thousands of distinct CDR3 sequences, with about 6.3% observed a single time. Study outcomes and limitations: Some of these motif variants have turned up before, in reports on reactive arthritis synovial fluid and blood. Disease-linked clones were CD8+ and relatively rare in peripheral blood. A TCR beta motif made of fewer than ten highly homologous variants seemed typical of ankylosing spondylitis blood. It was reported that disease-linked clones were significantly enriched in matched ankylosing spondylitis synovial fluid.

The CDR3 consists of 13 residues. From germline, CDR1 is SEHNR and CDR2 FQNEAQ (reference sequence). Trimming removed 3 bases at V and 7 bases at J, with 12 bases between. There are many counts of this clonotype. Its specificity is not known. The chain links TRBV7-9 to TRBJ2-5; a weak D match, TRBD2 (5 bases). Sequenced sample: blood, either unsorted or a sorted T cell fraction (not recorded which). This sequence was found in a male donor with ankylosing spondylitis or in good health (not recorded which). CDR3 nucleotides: TGTGCCAGCAGCTTCCCGTCAAGCGGGACCCAGTACTTC. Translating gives CASSFPSSGTQYF.